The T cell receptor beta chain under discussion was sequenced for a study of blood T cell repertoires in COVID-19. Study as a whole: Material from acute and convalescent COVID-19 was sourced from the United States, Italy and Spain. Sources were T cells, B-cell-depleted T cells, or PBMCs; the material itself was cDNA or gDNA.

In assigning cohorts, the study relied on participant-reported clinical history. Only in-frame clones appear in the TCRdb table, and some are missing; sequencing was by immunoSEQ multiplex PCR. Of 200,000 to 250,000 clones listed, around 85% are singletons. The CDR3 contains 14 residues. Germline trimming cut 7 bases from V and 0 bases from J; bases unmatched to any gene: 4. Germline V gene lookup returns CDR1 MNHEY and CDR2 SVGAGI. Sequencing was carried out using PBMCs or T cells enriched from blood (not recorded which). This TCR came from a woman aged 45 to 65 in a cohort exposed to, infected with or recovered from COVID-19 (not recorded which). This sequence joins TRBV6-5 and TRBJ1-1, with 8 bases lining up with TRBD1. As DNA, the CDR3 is TGTGCCAGCACCCGGACAGGGATGAACACTGAAGCTTTCTTT. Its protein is CASTRTGMNTEAFF.